The sequence of this TCR beta chain was determined in a study of breast tumors, draining lymph nodes, adjacent tissues. Whole-study results and caveats: That most tumor T cells come from lymph nodes remained unproven. Luminal-like breast cancer showed significantly higher tumor–nontumor repertoire similarity than basal-like. Tumor repertoires ranked between lymph nodes and nontumor tissue in diversity, with V and J gene preferences. Most tumor T cells seemingly derive from lymph node, then expand in tumor.

A word on this clonotype: Its antigen is unidentified. Given a much more abundant clone one base away, this may be a read error.

The germline V gene has CDR1 MNHEY and CDR2 SVGAGI. The CDR3 contains 13 residues. Axillary draining lymph nodes of breast cancer patients supplied the node samples. TCRdb passed the multiplex PCR reads through MiXCR, listing each CDR3 protein once. The sample shows 270,000 or so distinct CDR3 sequences, 30% of them seen only once. Sequenced input: axillary lymph node tissue. This rearrangement joins TRBV6-5 to TRBJ2-7; 7 bases are a match to TRBD2. This sequence originates from a female donor with breast cancer. Some clones in this sample may be carry-over from other donors' samples. This CDR3 reads CASRDGGRGERYF. The CDR3 DNA follows: TGTGCCAGTCGGGACGGGGGGAGGGGCGAGCGGTACTTC.